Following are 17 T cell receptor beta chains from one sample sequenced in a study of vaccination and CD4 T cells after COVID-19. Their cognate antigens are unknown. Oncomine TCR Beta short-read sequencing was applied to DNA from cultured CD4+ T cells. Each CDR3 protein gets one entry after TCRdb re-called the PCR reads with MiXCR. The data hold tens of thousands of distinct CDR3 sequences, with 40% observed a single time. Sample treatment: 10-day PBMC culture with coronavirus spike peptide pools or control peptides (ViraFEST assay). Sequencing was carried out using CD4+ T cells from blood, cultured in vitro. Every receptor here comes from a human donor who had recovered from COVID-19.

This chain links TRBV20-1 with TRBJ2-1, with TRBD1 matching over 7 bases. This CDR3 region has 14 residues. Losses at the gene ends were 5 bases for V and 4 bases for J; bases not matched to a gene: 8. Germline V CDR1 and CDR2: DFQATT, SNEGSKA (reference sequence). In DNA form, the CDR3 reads TGCAGTGCTGCAGACAGGGCCATATACAATGAGCAGTTCTTC. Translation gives CSAADRAIYNEQFF.

CDR3 sequence: CASSPASGRREQYF. Here the CDR3 DNA reads TGCGCCAGCAGCCCCGCTAGCGGGAGAAGGGAGCAGTACTTC. This chain uses TRBV5-1 with TRBJ2-7; 10 bases align to TRBD2. Trimming at V came to 4 bases and at J to 7 bases, leaving 8 bases not matched to a gene. The CDR3 has 14 residues. The V gene's germline CDR1 is SGHRS and CDR2 YFSETQ. Using reference TRBV5-1 and TRBJ2-7 for the parts outside the CDR3, the full variable domain is KAGVTQTPRYLIKTRGQQVTLSCSPISGHRSVSWYQQTPGQGLQFLFEYFSETQRNKGNFPGRFSGRQFSNSRSEMNVSTLELGDSALYLCASSPASGRREQYFGPGTRLTVT.

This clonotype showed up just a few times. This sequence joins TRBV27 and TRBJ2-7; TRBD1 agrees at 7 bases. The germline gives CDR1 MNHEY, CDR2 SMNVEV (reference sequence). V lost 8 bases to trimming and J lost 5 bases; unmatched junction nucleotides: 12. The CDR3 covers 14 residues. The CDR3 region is CASHRQGLSDEQYF. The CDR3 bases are TGTGCCAGCCATCGACAGGGATTAAGCGACGAGCAGTACTTC.

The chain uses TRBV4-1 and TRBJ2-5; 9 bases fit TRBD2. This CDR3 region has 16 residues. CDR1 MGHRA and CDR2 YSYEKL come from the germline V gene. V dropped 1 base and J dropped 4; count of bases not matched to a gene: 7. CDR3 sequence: CASSQGLAGRGETQYF. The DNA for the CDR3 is TGCGCCAGCAGCCAAGGGCTAGCGGGGAGGGGAGAGACCCAGTACTTC.

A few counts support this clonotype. The CDR3 reads CASSPRPVTALFSGANVLTF. The CDR3 DNA reads TGTGCCAGCAGTCCCCGACCGGTGACCGCCCTTTTCTCTGGGGCCAACGTCCTGACTTTC. The gene calls are TRBV27 and TRBJ2-6; no firm D call. Germline-derived CDR1 and CDR2 are MNHEY and SMNVEV (reference sequence). This CDR3 spans 20 amino acids. V lost 5 bases, J lost 0 bases, and 23 bases lay in between.

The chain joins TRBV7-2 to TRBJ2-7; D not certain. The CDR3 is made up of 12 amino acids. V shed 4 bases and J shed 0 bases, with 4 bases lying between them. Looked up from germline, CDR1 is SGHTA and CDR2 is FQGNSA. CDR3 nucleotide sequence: TGTGCCAGCAGCTCCATCTCCTACGAGCAGTACTTC. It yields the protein CASSSISYEQYF.

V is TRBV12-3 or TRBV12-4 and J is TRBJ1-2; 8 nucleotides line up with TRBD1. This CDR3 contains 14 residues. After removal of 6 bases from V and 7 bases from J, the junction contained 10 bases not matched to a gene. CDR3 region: CASRTGEIVGGYTF. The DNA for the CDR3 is TGTGCCAGCAGGACAGGGGAGATTGTTGGTGGCTACACCTTC.

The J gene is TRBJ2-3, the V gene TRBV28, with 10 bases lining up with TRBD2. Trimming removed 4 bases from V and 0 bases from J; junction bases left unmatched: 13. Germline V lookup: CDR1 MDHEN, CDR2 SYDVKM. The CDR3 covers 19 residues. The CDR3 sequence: CASSYRYSGGSGSTDTQYF. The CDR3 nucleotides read TGTGCCAGCAGTTACCGTTATAGCGGGGGGTCCGGTAGCACAGATACGCAGTATTTT.

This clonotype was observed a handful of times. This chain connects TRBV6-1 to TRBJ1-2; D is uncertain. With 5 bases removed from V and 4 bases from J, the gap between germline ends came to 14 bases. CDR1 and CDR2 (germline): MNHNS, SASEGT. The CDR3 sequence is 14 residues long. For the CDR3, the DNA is TGTGCCAGCAGTCTGGGTGGTGGAAGCTATGGCTACACCTTC. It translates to CASSLGGGSYGYTF.

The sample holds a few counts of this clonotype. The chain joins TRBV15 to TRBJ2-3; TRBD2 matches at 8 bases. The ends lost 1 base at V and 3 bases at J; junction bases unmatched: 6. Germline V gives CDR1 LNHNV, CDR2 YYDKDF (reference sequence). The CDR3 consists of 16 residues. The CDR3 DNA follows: TGTGCCACCAGCAGAGGGCTAGCGGGTGGTACAGATACGCAGTATTTT. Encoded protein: CATSRGLAGGTDTQYF. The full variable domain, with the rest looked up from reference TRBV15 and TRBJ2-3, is DAMVIQNPRYQVTQFGKPVTLSCSQTLNHNVMYWYQQKSSQAPKLLFHYYDKDFNNEADTPDNFQSRRPNTSFCFLDIRSPGLGDTAMYLCATSRGLAGGTDTQYFGPGTRLTVL.

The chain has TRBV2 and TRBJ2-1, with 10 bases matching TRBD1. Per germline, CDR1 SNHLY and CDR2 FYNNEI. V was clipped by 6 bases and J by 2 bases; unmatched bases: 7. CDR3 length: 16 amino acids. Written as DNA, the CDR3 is TGTGCCAGCAGCGTACCCGGGACAGGGGCCTACAATGAGCAGTTCTTC. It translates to CASSVPGTGAYNEQFF. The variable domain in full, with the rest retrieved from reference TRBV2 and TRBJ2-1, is EPEVTQTPSHQVTQMGQEVILRCVPISNHLYFYWYRQILGQKVEFLVSFYNNEISEKSEIFDDQFSVERPDGSNFTLKIRSTKLEDSAMYFCASSVPGTGAYNEQFFGPGTRLTVL.

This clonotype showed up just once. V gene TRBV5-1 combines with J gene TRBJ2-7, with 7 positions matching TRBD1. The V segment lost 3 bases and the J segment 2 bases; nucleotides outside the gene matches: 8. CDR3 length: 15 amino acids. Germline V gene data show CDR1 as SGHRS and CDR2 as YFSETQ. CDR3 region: CASSSSGQNTYEQYF. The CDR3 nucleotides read TGCGCCAGCAGCTCCTCGGGACAGAACACCTACGAGCAGTACTTC. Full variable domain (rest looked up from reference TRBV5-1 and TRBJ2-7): KAGVTQTPRYLIKTRGQQVTLSCSPISGHRSVSWYQQTPGQGLQFLFEYFSETQRNKGNFPGRFSGRQFSNSRSEMNVSTLELGDSALYLCASSSSGQNTYEQYFGPGTRLTVT.

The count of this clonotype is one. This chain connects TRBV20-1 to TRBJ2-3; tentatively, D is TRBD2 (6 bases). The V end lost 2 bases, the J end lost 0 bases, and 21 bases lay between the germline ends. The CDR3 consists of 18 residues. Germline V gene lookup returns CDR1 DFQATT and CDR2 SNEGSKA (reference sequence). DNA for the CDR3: TGCAGTGCTAGACTAGCGCGGGGACCCAAAACTAGCACAGATACGCAGTATTTT. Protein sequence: CSARLARGPKTSTDTQYF.

This chain's CDR3 is CSARAATLPYGYTF. The CDR3 nucleotides are TGCAGTGCTAGAGCCGCGACCCTCCCCTATGGCTACACCTTC. The chain links TRBV20-1 to TRBJ1-2; D remains unclear. The germline V gene has CDR1 DFQATT and CDR2 SNEGSKA (reference sequence). The CDR3 loop spans 14 amino acids. V lost 1 base and J lost 4, with 13 bases in between.

CDR3 sequence: CAWSVQSNTEAFF. The CDR3 region has the DNA TGTGCCTGGAGTGTGCAGTCGAACACTGAAGCTTTCTTT. The chain combines TRBV30 with TRBJ1-1; the D is unclear. CDR1 is GTSNPN, CDR2 SVGIG, per germline (reference sequence). Trimming took 0 bases from V and 1 from J, leaving 6 bases between them. The CDR3 covers 13 residues.

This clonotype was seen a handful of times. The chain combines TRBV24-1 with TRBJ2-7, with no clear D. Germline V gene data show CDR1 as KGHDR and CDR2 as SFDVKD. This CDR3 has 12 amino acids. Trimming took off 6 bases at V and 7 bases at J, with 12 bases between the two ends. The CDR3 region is CATSQTPQEQYF. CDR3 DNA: TGTGCCACCAGTCAGACCCCTCAAGAGCAGTACTTC.

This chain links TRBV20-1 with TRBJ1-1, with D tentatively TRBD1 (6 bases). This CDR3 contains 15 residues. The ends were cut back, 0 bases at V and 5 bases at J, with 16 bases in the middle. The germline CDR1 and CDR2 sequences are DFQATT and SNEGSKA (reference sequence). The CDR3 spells CSARDRLTGGTEAFF. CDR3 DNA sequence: TGCAGTGCTAGAGATCGGTTGACAGGTGGGACTGAAGCTTTCTTT.